Listed here are 18 T cell receptor beta chains from one sample, sequenced in a study of blood T cell repertoires in COVID-19 (dated by TCRdb to about 2020). The protocol used for the library was the immunoSEQ multiplex PCR assay. TCRdb took over this immuneACCESS table, retaining in-frame rearrangements with V and J assigned. Such tables are incomplete; in checked studies, under half of the missing clones stem from an unresolved V gene, and the remainder is unexplained. This sample is represented by about 270,000 clones; roughly nine tenths of them were singletons. Together, the top ten hold around 1.7% of the sample. Specimen: peripheral blood. These receptor sequences come from an older woman who had recovered from COVID-19.

The chain employs TRBV5-1 and TRBJ2-6, with unresolved D. From germline, CDR1 is SGHRS and CDR2 YFSETQ. There are 16 residues in the CDR3. Trimming cost V 2 bases and J 0 bases, with 9 bases left between them. DNA for the CDR3: TGCGCCAGCAGCTTCTCCGGTGACTCTGGGGCCAACGTCCTGACTTTC. Translating it yields CASSFSGDSGANVLTF.

This clone appeared once. This sequence joins TRBV6-5 and TRBJ1-2, with TRBD1 as a possible D gene (6 bases). The CDR3 totals 13 residues. Germline CDR1 MNHEY, CDR2 SVGAGI. The germline V and J ends were trimmed by 8 bases and 4 bases, with 14 bases remaining between them. The CDR3 nucleotides read TGTGCCAGCTCGCGGGGGCCTTTCTATGGCTACACCTTC. The encoded protein is CASSRGPFYGYTF.

The CDR3 DNA reads as TGCGCCAGCAGCTCCACTTCGGGGGGGGGCACAGATACGCAGTATTTT. It is translated as CASSSTSGGGTDTQYF. The chain joins TRBV5-1 to TRBJ2-3, with 8 bases aligning to TRBD2. Germline V gene lookup returns CDR1 SGHRS and CDR2 YFSETQ. The CDR3 has 16 residues. After removal of 3 bases from V and 1 base from J, the junction contained 7 bases not matched to a gene.

The CDR3 spells CASSTGGSGDTEAFF. The CDR3 DNA reads TGTGCCAGCAGCACCGGGGGGTCCGGGGACACTGAAGCTTTCTTT. The chain recombines TRBV11-3 with TRBJ1-1; the D gene is possibly TRBD1 (5 bases). Trimming took 5 bases from V and 3 from J, leaving 16 bases between them. This CDR3 has 15 residues. Per the germline V gene, CDR1 is SGHNT and CDR2 is YENEEA.

The V call is TRBV7-2, the J call TRBJ1-4, with D tentatively TRBD1 (5 bases). This CDR3 spans 15 amino acids. The germline gives CDR1 SGHTA, CDR2 FQGNSA. The V end lost 3 bases, the J end lost 12 bases, and 20 bases lay between the germline ends. The CDR3 region is CASSFRGISVWELFF. CDR3 sequence (DNA): TGTGCCAGCAGCTTCCGGGGGATTTCTGTGTGGGAACTGTTTTTT.

V is TRBV9 and J is TRBJ1-2; 7 nucleotides align to TRBD1. With 3 bases clipped from V and 2 bases from J, the junction kept 4 bases outside the gene matches. CDR1 SGDLS and CDR2 YYNGEE come from the germline V gene. There are 14 residues in the CDR3. CDR3 bases: TGTGCCAGCAGCGCATGGGACAGCAACTATGGCTACACCTTC. This sequence encodes CASSAWDSNYGYTF.

The chain combines TRBV28 with TRBJ2-5; weak D call: TRBD1 (6 bases). Germline V gene data show CDR1 as MDHEN and CDR2 as SYDVKM. The CDR3 has 13 amino acids. CDR3 protein: CAISQGNSETQYF. The CDR3 DNA is TGTGCTATTAGTCAGGGGAATAGTGAGACCCAGTACTTC.

This chain joins TRBV19 and TRBJ1-5, with TRBD1 as a possible D gene (6 bases). The V end lost 4 bases, the J end lost 6 bases, and 13 bases lay between the germline ends. Looked up from germline, CDR1 is LNHDA and CDR2 is SQIVND (reference sequence). The length of the CDR3 is 14 residues. CDR3 nucleotides: TGTGCCAGTAGTACACCGGGACAAGCTCAGCCCCAGCATTTT. It translates to CASSTPGQAQPQHF. The whole variable domain, filled in from reference TRBV19 and TRBJ1-5, reads DGGITQSPKYLFRKEGQNVTLSCEQNLNHDAMYWYRQDPGQGLRLIYYSQIVNDFQKGDIAEGYSVSREKKESFPLTVTSAQKNPTAFYLCASSTPGQAQPQHFGDGTRLSIL.

The chain has TRBV5-4 and TRBJ1-1; 9 positions agree with TRBD1. The CDR3 length is 13 residues. V was pared by 5 bases and J by 6 bases, with 5 bases of the junction left unmatched. CDR1 and CDR2 (germline): SGHNT, YYREEE (reference sequence). CDR3 in DNA: TGTGCCAGCAGTTCGGGACAGGGCGCTGAAGCTTTCTTT. It codes for CASSSGQGAEAFF.

This chain joins TRBV6-5 and TRBJ1-5; no reliable D call. From germline, CDR1 is MNHEY and CDR2 SVGAGI. The CDR3 consists of 15 residues. Trimming left V 7 bases short and J 0 bases short, with 13 bases between. CDR3 DNA sequence: TGTGCCAGCATACTCGGGCGGGATAGCAATCAGCCCCAGCATTTT. Its translation: CASILGRDSNQPQHF.

In its sample, this clone was seen once. The CDR3: CASTRGKGPRETQYF. The CDR3, as DNA: TGTGCCAGCACCAGGGGGAAGGGGCCGAGGGAGACCCAGTACTTC. The chain employs TRBV28 and TRBJ2-5; 7 bases map to TRBD1. CDR1 is MDHEN and CDR2 is SYDVKM in the germline V gene. Trimming took 7 bases from V and 5 from J; bases not matched to a gene: 13. CDR3 length equals 15 residues. Variable domain in full (rest from reference TRBV28 and TRBJ2-5): DVKVTQSSRYLVKRTGEKVFLECVQDMDHENMFWYRQDPGLGLRLIYFSYDVKMKEKGDIPEGYSVSREKKERFSLILESASTNQTSMYLCASTRGKGPRETQYFGPGTRLLVL.

CDR3 sequence reads: CASSQAGLAGGILSTDTQYF. The CDR3 nucleotides are TGTGCCAGCAGCCAAGCTGGACTAGCGGGGGGCATACTCAGCACAGATACGCAGTATTTT. The V and J genes are TRBV4-2 and TRBJ2-3; 14 positions agree with TRBD2. Per germline, CDR1 LGHNA and CDR2 YNFKEQ. J gave up 0 bases and V 1 base, and 9 bases lay outside the gene matches. There are 20 residues in the CDR3.

The chain links TRBV3-1 (or the pseudogene TRBV3-2) to TRBJ1-1, with D possibly TRBD1 on 6 matching bases. This CDR3 is built from 13 residues. Germline-derived CDR1 and CDR2 are LGHDT and YNNKEL (reference sequence). V gave up 1 base and J gave up 5 bases, with 8 bases separating them. CDR3 DNA sequence: TGTGCCAGCAGCCAAGGACAGGAAACTGAAGCTTTCTTT. Translating gives CASSQGQETEAFF.

This clone has a single count. The chain links TRBV6-5 to TRBJ2-1; TRBD2 might be the D (6 bases). The germline V gene encodes CDR1 MNHEY and CDR2 SVGAGI. The CDR3 runs 15 residues. Trimming pared 5 bases from V and 3 bases from J, leaving 14 bases between. The CDR3, as DNA: TGTGCCAGCAGTCAAAGGGACGGGAGCTACAATGAGCAGTTCTTC. Its protein is CASSQRDGSYNEQFF.

This chain connects TRBV6-4 to TRBJ2-4, with D possibly matching TRBD1 (5 bases). V gave up 3 bases and J gave up 0 bases, with 21 bases separating them. There are 19 residues in the CDR3. Germline V gene sequence: CDR1 MRHNA, CDR2 SNTAGT. The CDR3 spells CASSDHLREKTVAKNIQYF. The DNA for the CDR3 is TGTGCCAGCAGTGATCATTTAAGAGAGAAGACAGTAGCCAAAAACATTCAGTACTTC.

The J gene is TRBJ2-6, the V gene TRBV6-2 or TRBV6-3; tentative D call: TRBD2 (5 bases). V was trimmed by 5 bases and J by 0 bases, leaving 8 bases between them. Germline-derived CDR1 and CDR2 are MNHEY and SVGEGT. This CDR3 is 15 amino acids long. This CDR3 reads CASSTRSSGANVLTF. CDR3 sequence (DNA): TGTGCCAGCAGTACTAGAAGCTCTGGGGCCAACGTCCTGACTTTC.

The CDR3: CASNLQTGTGELFF. CDR3 DNA: TGTGCCAGCAATCTCCAGACGGGCACCGGGGAGCTGTTTTTT. This chain links TRBV2 with TRBJ2-2, with unresolved D. This CDR3 is 14 amino acids long. V was trimmed by 7 bases and J by 4 bases, leaving 13 bases between them. CDR1 and CDR2 from the germline V gene are SNHLY and FYNNEI.

The CDR3 here is CASSPDYLATQYF. CDR3 sequence (DNA): TGTGCCAGCAGTCCGGACTACCTAGCTACGCAGTATTTT. V and J are TRBV11-2 and TRBJ2-3; D is possibly TRBD2 (6 bases). CDR1 and CDR2 from the germline V gene are SGHAT and FQNNGV. CDR3 size: 13 residues. Trimming removed 6 bases from V and 8 bases from J, with 15 bases in between.